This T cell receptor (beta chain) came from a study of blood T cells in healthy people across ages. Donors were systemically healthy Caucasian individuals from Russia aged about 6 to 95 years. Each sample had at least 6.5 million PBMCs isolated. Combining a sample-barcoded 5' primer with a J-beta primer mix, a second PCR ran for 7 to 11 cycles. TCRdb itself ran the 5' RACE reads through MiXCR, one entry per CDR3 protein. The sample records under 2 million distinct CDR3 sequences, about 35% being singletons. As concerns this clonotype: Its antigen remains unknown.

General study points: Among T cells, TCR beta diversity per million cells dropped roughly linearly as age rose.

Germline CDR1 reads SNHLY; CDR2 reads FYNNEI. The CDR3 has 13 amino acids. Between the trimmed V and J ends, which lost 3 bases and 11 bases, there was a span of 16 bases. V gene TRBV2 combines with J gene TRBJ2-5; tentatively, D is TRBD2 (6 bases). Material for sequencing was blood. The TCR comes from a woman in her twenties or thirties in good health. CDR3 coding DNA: TGTGCCAGCAGTGACAGGTCGGATCGGGAGCAGTACTTC. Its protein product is CASSDRSDREQYF.